This T cell receptor (beta chain) was recorded in a study of blood T cells in healthy people across ages. PCR was performed a second time for 7 to 11 cycles using a sample-barcoded 5' primer and a J-beta primer mix. With 12 random nucleotides, a template-switch adaptor tagged each individual cDNA molecule. TCRdb ran MiXCR on the 5' RACE reads and lists one entry per CDR3 protein. The table shows 1.4 million to 1.5 million distinct CDR3 sequences, with around 42% occurring only once. Turning to this clonotype: The antigen is undetermined.

General study points: Without sorted subsets, naive and antigen-experienced compartments could not be conclusively compared. Because donor CMV status was unknown, expanded clonotype changes were possibly confounded.

Every sample had a minimum of 6.5 million PBMCs isolated. The TCR originated in a woman younger than 35 in good health. Sequenced input: blood.

For the CDR3, the DNA is TGTGCCAGTAAAGTCAAGGTTAACACCGGGGAGCTGTTTTTT. Residues: CASKVKVNTGELFF. The rearrangement joins TRBV19 to TRBJ2-2; D unclear. The CDR3 spans 14 residues. The V end was cut by 7 bases, the J end by 2 bases, with 11 bases between. Looked up from germline, CDR1 is LNHDA and CDR2 is SQIVND (reference sequence). The whole variable domain, filled in from reference TRBV19 and TRBJ2-2, reads DGGITQSPKYLFRKEGQNVTLSCEQNLNHDAMYWYRQDPGQGLRLIYYSQIVNDFQKGDIAEGYSVSREKKESFPLTVTSAQKNPTAFYLCASKVKVNTGELFFGEGSRLTVL.